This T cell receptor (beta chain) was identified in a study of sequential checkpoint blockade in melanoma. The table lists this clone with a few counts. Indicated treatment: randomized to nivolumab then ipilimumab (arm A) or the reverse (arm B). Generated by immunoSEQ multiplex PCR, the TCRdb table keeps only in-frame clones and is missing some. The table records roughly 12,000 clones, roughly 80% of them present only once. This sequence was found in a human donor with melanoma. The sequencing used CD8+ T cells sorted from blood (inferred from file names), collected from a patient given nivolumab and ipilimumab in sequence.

The CDR3 protein is CASSHLTGTEAFF. The CDR3 coding sequence is TGCGCCAGCAGCCACTTGACAGGGACTGAAGCTTTCTTT. The chain uses TRBV4-3 and TRBJ1-1; the match to TRBD1 covers 7 bases. This CDR3 comprises 13 residues. The germline gives CDR1 LGHNA, CDR2 YSLEER. Trimming at V came to 3 bases and at J to 5 bases, leaving 3 bases not matched to a gene.